The next 18 T cell receptor beta chains were all read from a single sample in a study of blood T cell repertoires in COVID-19. Generated by immunoSEQ multiplex PCR, the TCRdb table keeps only in-frame clones and is missing some. Of about 380,000 clones listed, 85% are singletons. Sequenced material: peripheral blood. These receptor sequences come from a woman younger than 30 with acute or convalescent COVID-19.

Only one count was recorded for this clone. CDR3 amino acids: CASSATSGGFSYNEQFF. In DNA form, the CDR3 reads TGTGCCAGCAGCGCGACTAGCGGGGGATTCTCCTACAATGAGCAGTTCTTC. This chain links TRBV11-2 with TRBJ2-1; 12 positions match TRBD2. The germline V gene encodes CDR1 SGHAT and CDR2 FQNNGV. After removal of 5 bases from V and 0 bases from J, the junction contained 5 bases not matched to a gene. This CDR3 comprises 17 residues.

The chain links TRBV12-1 to TRBJ1-1. TRBV12-1 has pseudogene status. The CDR3 totals 15 residues. The CDR3 DNA follows: TGTGCCAGCAGCCCCACGGGGGGGGGAAACACTGAAGCTTTCTTT. This gives the protein CASSPTGGGNTEAFF.

To note about this clone: This sample includes further DNA sequences coding for the same CDR3. The V gene is TRBV5-1, the J gene TRBJ2-1, with 11 bases identical to TRBD2. The CDR3 consists of 15 residues. The V and J ends lost 4 bases and 3 bases, in that order; junction bases with no gene match: 3. The germline CDR1 and CDR2 sequences are SGHRS and YFSETQ. CDR3 sequence (DNA): TGCGCCAGCAGCCTGGGACTAGCGGACTACAATGAGCAGTTCTTC. Amino acid sequence: CASSLGLADYNEQFF.

The rearrangement uses TRBV11-2 and TRBJ2-7, with D unresolved. CDR1 is SGHAT and CDR2 is FQNNGV in the germline V gene. This CDR3 has 14 amino acids. The ends were cut back, 4 bases at V and 3 bases at J, with 13 bases in the middle. CDR3 amino acids: CASSYRLRLYEQYF. CDR3 DNA sequence: TGTGCCAGCAGCTACCGCCTGCGGCTCTACGAGCAGTACTTC.

The V and J genes are TRBV6-5 and TRBJ1-1, with D hard to call. Germline V lookup: CDR1 MNHEY, CDR2 SVGAGI. V dropped 5 bases and J dropped 10 bases, with 17 bases sitting between them. CDR3 size: 13 residues. The CDR3 DNA follows: TGTGCCAGCAGTACTACGACGGGAAATGGAGCTTTCTTT. Its translation: CASSTTTGNGAFF.

J is TRBJ1-5 and V is TRBV4-1; no clear D gene. The CDR3 consists of 16 residues. V was clipped by 0 bases and J by 2 bases, with 11 bases between them. Germline-derived CDR1 and CDR2 are MGHRA and YSYEKL. CDR3 sequence (DNA): TGCGCCAGCAGCCAAGAGGCGGGGAGGGGCAATCAGCCCCAGCATTTT. Amino acid sequence: CASSQEAGRGNQPQHF.

This clone was observed a single time. The V and J genes are TRBV27 and TRBJ2-2; D might be TRBD1 (5 bases). CDR3 size: 16 residues. Germline CDR1 and CDR2: MNHEY and SMNVEV (reference sequence). V lost 2 bases and J lost 0, with 10 bases in between. Written as DNA, the CDR3 is TGTGCCAGCAGTTTACTGGGGCCAGCGAACACCGGGGAGCTGTTTTTT. Protein: CASSLLGPANTGELFF.

This clone was seen once. This chain joins TRBV4-1 and TRBJ2-1; maybe TRBD2 (7 bases). The V and J ends lost 0 bases and 4 bases respectively, with 13 bases between them. Germline CDR1 reads MGHRA; CDR2 reads YSYEKL. This CDR3 is built from 16 residues. CDR3 region: CASSQDRGGDYNEQFF. CDR3 nucleotide sequence: TGCGCCAGCAGCCAAGATAGGGGGGGCGATTACAATGAGCAGTTCTTC.

V and J are TRBV6-5 and TRBJ1-1; D call uncertain. The germline V gene encodes CDR1 MNHEY and CDR2 SVGAGI. Trimming took 4 bases from V and 11 from J, leaving 17 bases between them. The CDR3 runs to 13 residues. This chain's CDR3 is CASSSRPGGGAFF. The CDR3 DNA reads as TGTGCCAGCAGTTCCAGACCCGGCGGTGGGGCTTTCTTT.

V gene TRBV27 combines with J gene TRBJ2-1, with D maybe TRBD1 (5 bases). Germline loops: CDR1 MNHEY, CDR2 SMNVEV (reference sequence). Trimming cost V 2 bases and J 6 bases, with 8 bases left between them. The CDR3 is 13 residues long. In DNA form, the CDR3 reads TGTGCCAGCAGTTTAACAGGTTTCAATGAGCAGTTCTTC. Its translation is CASSLTGFNEQFF.

The CDR3 sequence is CASSQAGRGSNQPQHF. Here the CDR3 DNA reads TGCGCCAGCAGTCAAGCGGGTCGCGGGAGCAATCAGCCCCAGCATTTT. The chain couples TRBV23-1 to TRBJ1-5; no firm D call. TRBV23-1 is reported as an ORF; its role is uncertain. The CDR3 covers 16 residues. V shed 2 bases and J shed 1 base, with 12 bases lying between them.

This clone has a handful of counts. J is TRBJ1-1 and V is TRBV7-3, with D hard to call. V dropped 1 base and J dropped 0 bases, with 12 bases sitting between them. This CDR3 region has 16 residues. Germline CDR1 reads SGHTA; CDR2 reads FQGTGA. The CDR3 spells CASSLMLRAVNTEAFF. The CDR3 bases are TGTGCCAGCAGCTTAATGTTGAGGGCTGTGAACACTGAAGCTTTCTTT. Full variable domain (rest looked up from reference TRBV7-3 and TRBJ1-1): GAGVSQTPSNKVTEKGKYVELRCDPISGHTALYWYRQSLGQGPEFLIYFQGTGAADDSGLPNDRFFAVRPEGSVSTLKIQRTERGDSAVYLCASSLMLRAVNTEAFFGQGTRLTVV.

The chain is built from TRBV12-3 or TRBV12-4 and TRBJ1-2; 8 bases agree with TRBD1. There are 13 residues in the CDR3. J was trimmed by 7 bases and V by 5 bases; bases with no gene match: 6. The CDR3 DNA reads TGTGCCAGCAGTCACCAGGGGGCCGGTGGCTACACCTTC. Amino acids: CASSHQGAGGYTF.

The chain joins TRBV6-5 to TRBJ1-2, with a possible D match to TRBD1 (5 bases). The CDR3 extends over 15 amino acids. V gave up 2 bases and J gave up 8 bases, with 18 bases separating them. CDR1 and CDR2 (germline): MNHEY, SVGAGI. As DNA, the CDR3 is TGTGCCAGCAGTTACGATATTTGGGGGGGACGGGGCTACACCTTC. Amino acid sequence: CASSYDIWGGRGYTF.

The chain has TRBV28 and TRBJ1-2; 7 bases match TRBD1. J gave up 7 bases and V 5 bases, and 7 bases lay outside the gene matches. This CDR3 is 13 amino acids long. The V gene's germline CDR1 is MDHEN and CDR2 SYDVKM. CDR3 nucleotide sequence: TGTGCCAGCAGTGACGACAGGGCGCGTGGCTACACCTTC. As protein: CASSDDRARGYTF.

The V gene is TRBV21-1, the J gene TRBJ2-6; the table's D call, TRBD2, has no DNA check behind it. TRBV21-1 is a documented pseudogene. CDR3 length equals 15 residues. CDR3 loop: CASSSRGSGANVLTF. CDR3 in DNA: TGTGCCAGCAGCAGCCGGGGGTCTGGGGCCAACGTCCTGACTTTC.

The chain couples TRBV10-1 to TRBJ2-3, with D unresolved. The ends were cut back, 2 bases at V and 8 bases at J, with 20 bases in the middle. CDR1 and CDR2 (germline): WNHNN, SYGVQD (reference sequence). This CDR3 is built from 16 residues. The CDR3 DNA is TGCGCCAGCAGTGAGCCGACAACGGCAGGCGCAGGTACGCAGTATTTT. This gives the protein CASSEPTTAGAGTQYF.

The chain joins TRBV5-6 to TRBJ2-5, with D unclear. Trimming took off 0 bases at V and 1 base at J, with 7 bases between the two ends. The CDR3 sequence is 14 residues long. Germline V gives CDR1 SGHDT, CDR2 YYEEEE. The CDR3 coding sequence is TGTGCCAGCAGCTTGGATACTCTCCAAGAGACCCAGTACTTC. This gives the protein CASSLDTLQETQYF.